Listed here are 30 T cell receptor beta chains from one sample, sequenced in a study of OX40 agonist ivuxolimab in advanced cancers. The data were produced by immunoSEQ multiplex PCR, yet TCRdb's version contains in-frame clones alone and is incomplete. The repertoire consists of about 91,000 clones, with around 87% occurring once and the leading ten covering roughly 4.5%. This sample comprised CD4+ or CD8+ T cells sorted from blood, obtained in a trial of the OX40 agonist ivuxolimab. The receptors derive from an adult with an advanced solid tumor such as melanoma, head and neck, liver or kidney cancer.

The J gene is TRBJ1-3, the V gene TRBV10-3; perhaps TRBD1 as D (6 bases). V lost 7 bases and J 2 bases, leaving 15 bases between the germline ends. The CDR3 is 15 residues long. In germline, CDR1 is ENHRY, CDR2 SYGVKD. Written as DNA, the CDR3 is TGTGCCATCAATTTAGCCGGGACAACTGGAAACACCATATATTTT. Residues: CAINLAGTTGNTIYF.

Of note for this clone: One junction end disagrees with the germline gene, perhaps due to a read error. The V and J genes are TRBV5-1 and TRBJ2-3; no reliable D call. Germline V gene sequence: CDR1 SGHRS, CDR2 YFSETQ. There are 14 residues in the CDR3. The CDR3 DNA sequence: TGCGCCAGCAGCTTGGCGACCAGCAGAGATACGCAGTATTTT. Translation gives CASSLATSRDTQYF. The whole variable domain, filled in from reference TRBV5-1 and TRBJ2-3, reads KAGVTQTPRYLIKTRGQQVTLSCSPISGHRSVSWYQQTPGQGLQFLFEYFSETQRNKGNFPGRFSGRQFSNSRSEMNVSTLELGDSALYLCASSLATSRDTQYFGPGTRLTVL.

The chain has TRBV12-5 and TRBJ1-2, with a tentative D call TRBD1 (6 bases). The CDR3 totals 16 residues. CDR1 is LGHNT, CDR2 FRNRAP, per germline. V lost 1 base and J 6 bases, leaving 18 bases between the germline ends. CDR3 residues: CASGLAARGDMDGYTF. CDR3 nucleotides: TGTGCTAGTGGTTTGGCCGCAAGGGGGGATATGGATGGCTACACCTTC.

The chain combines TRBV5-1 with TRBJ1-4; D is possibly TRBD1 (5 bases). The germline CDR1 and CDR2 sequences are SGHRS and YFSETQ. CDR3 size: 15 residues. V was shortened by 2 bases and J by 8 bases, with 16 bases between the two germline ends. In nucleotides, the CDR3 is TGCGCCAGCAGCTTCAGCCTAGGGGAGGACGAAAAACTGTTTTTT. It encodes CASSFSLGEDEKLFF.

The chain is built from TRBV6-5 and TRBJ1-2; D is perhaps TRBD1 (6 bases). This CDR3 has 13 amino acids. Germline V gene lookup returns CDR1 MNHEY and CDR2 SVGAGI. The ends were cut back, 2 bases at V and 8 bases at J, with 12 bases in the middle. Here the CDR3 reads CASSYLGAEGYTF. The CDR3 bases are TGTGCCAGCAGTTACCTGGGGGCGGAGGGCTACACCTTC.

This chain connects TRBV10-1 to TRBJ2-3, with D perhaps matching TRBD1 or TRBD2 (5 bases each). The length of the CDR3 is 14 residues. Trimming shortened V by 3 bases and J by 1 base, and 8 bases separated the two germline ends. CDR1 is WNHNN and CDR2 is SYGVQD in the germline V gene (reference sequence). CDR3 residues: CASSDGDRTDTQYF. For the CDR3, the DNA is TGCGCCAGCAGTGATGGGGACCGCACAGATACGCAGTATTTT.

This clone is a singleton in its sample. The chain joins TRBV11-3 to TRBJ1-1; D unclear. V was cut by 4 bases and J by 2 bases, with 8 bases left in between. Germline V gene sequence: CDR1 SGHNT, CDR2 YENEEA. This CDR3 comprises 13 residues. CDR3 bases: TGTGCCAGCAGCTCCCCCCCTAACACTGAAGCTTTCTTT. Its protein product is CASSSPPNTEAFF.

The chain joins TRBV5-4 to TRBJ2-5; D is possibly TRBD1 or TRBD2 (5 bases each). CDR3 length: 14 amino acids. Germline CDR1 is SGHNT and CDR2 is YYREEE (reference sequence). V was pared by 3 bases and J by 2 bases, with 11 bases between. CDR3 amino acids: CASSSGAKQETQYF. The DNA for the CDR3 is TGTGCCAGCAGCTCCGGGGCCAAGCAAGAGACCCAGTACTTC. The variable domain in full, completed from reference TRBV5-4 and TRBJ2-5, reads ETGVTQSPTHLIKTRGQQVTLRCSSQSGHNTVSWYQQALGQGPQFIFQYYREEENGRGNFPPRFSGLQFPNYSSELNVNALELDDSALYLCASSSGAKQETQYFGPGTRLLVL.

CDR3 loop: CASRSGGLAGGYEQYV. The CDR3 DNA is TGTGCCAGCAGATCAGGGGGACTAGCGGGAGGCTACGAGCAGTACGTC. The V call is TRBV28, the J call TRBJ2-7, with 15 bases identical to TRBD2. V shed 6 bases, J shed 3 bases, and the junction held 6 bases outside the gene matches. This CDR3 region has 16 residues. Germline V gene sequence: CDR1 MDHEN, CDR2 SYDVKM.

CDR3 protein: CASSLGHRAHEQYF. The CDR3 DNA follows: TGTGCCAGCAGTTTAGGTCACAGGGCCCACGAGCAGTACTTC. J is TRBJ2-7 and V is TRBV28; TRBD1 is a possible D gene (6 bases). Between the trimmed V and J ends, which lost 2 bases and 5 bases, there was a span of 13 bases. From germline, CDR1 is MDHEN and CDR2 SYDVKM. The CDR3 has 14 amino acids.

This chain joins TRBV11-2 and TRBJ1-5; D may be TRBD1 (5 bases). The CDR3 consists of 13 residues. Germline assignment: CDR1 SGHAT and CDR2 FQNNGV. V lost 5 bases and J lost 11, with 16 bases in between. The CDR3 sequence: CASSLSSQAAQHF. CDR3 nucleotides: TGTGCCAGCAGCCTCAGTTCACAGGCTGCCCAGCATTTT. Full variable domain (outside the CDR3, taken from reference TRBV11-2 and TRBJ1-5): EAGVAQSPRYKIIEKRQSVAFWCNPISGHATLYWYQQILGQGPKLLIQFQNNGVVDDSQLPKDRFSAERLKGVDSTLKIQPAKLEDSAVYLCASSLSSQAAQHFGDGTRLSIL.

The table lists this clone with a count of one. The chain employs TRBV19 and TRBJ1-5, with 10 bases matching TRBD1. CDR3 length: 14 amino acids. Germline loops: CDR1 LNHDA, CDR2 SQIVND (reference sequence). V lost 9 bases and J lost 5; bases outside the gene matches: 7. DNA for the CDR3: TGTGCCAGCTCCCGGGACAGGGGCCATCAGCCCCAGCATTTT. The encoded protein is CASSRDRGHQPQHF.

CDR3 amino acids: CASSLINSPLHF. CDR3 in DNA: TGTGCCAGCAGTTTAATTAATTCACCCCTCCACTTT. This chain connects TRBV28 to TRBJ1-6; no clear D gene. Germline CDR1 and CDR2: MDHEN and SYDVKM. V was shortened by 2 bases and J by 6 bases, with 2 bases between the two germline ends. The CDR3 is 12 amino acids.

The V call is TRBV9, the J call TRBJ2-3, with 7 positions matching TRBD2. CDR1 SGDLS and CDR2 YYNGEE come from the germline V gene. This CDR3 is built from 13 residues. J gave up 5 bases and V 4 bases, and 4 bases lay outside the gene matches. In DNA form, the CDR3 reads TGTGCCAGCAGCTCCAGGGAGGGAGATACGCAGTATTTT. This encodes CASSSREGDTQYF.

This chain uses TRBV5-1 with TRBJ2-7; possibly TRBD1 for D (5 bases). The CDR3 totals 16 residues. V lost 4 bases to trimming and J lost 2 bases, with 19 bases between them. CDR1 SGHRS and CDR2 YFSETQ come from the germline V gene. The CDR3 coding sequence is TGCGCCAGCAGCCCCACCGCAGGGCCGGCGACCTACGAGCAGTACTTC. It translates to CASSPTAGPATYEQYF.

The chain carries TRBV15 and TRBJ1-5; 10 nucleotides match TRBD1. The CDR3 has 17 amino acids. V shed 3 bases and J 6 bases; nucleotides not matched to a gene: 11. The germline V gene has CDR1 LNHNV and CDR2 YYDKDF (reference sequence). The DNA of the CDR3 is TGTGCCACCAGCAGCGCCCGTGGGACAGGGGCTTTTCAGCCCCAGCATTTT. Residues: CATSSARGTGAFQPQHF. The whole variable domain, remainder taken from reference TRBV15 and TRBJ1-5, is DAMVIQNPRYQVTQFGKPVTLSCSQTLNHNVMYWYQQKSSQAPKLLFHYYDKDFNNEADTPDNFQSRRPNTSFCFLDIRSPGLGDTAMYLCATSSARGTGAFQPQHFGDGTRLSIL.

The chain links TRBV6-5 to TRBJ1-1, with a possible D match to TRBD1 (5 bases). There are 15 residues in the CDR3. Germline V gives CDR1 MNHEY, CDR2 SVGAGI. With 2 bases removed from V and 0 bases from J, the gap between germline ends came to 10 bases. The CDR3 sequence is CASSYSRQMNTEAFF. The CDR3 DNA follows: TGTGCCAGCAGTTACAGCAGACAGATGAACACTGAAGCTTTCTTT.

This sequence joins TRBV11-2 and TRBJ1-5; D not certain. V was shortened by 5 bases and J by 2 bases, with 16 bases between the two germline ends. The CDR3 extends over 16 amino acids. Germline lookup yields CDR1 SGHAT and CDR2 FQNNGV. The CDR3 DNA reads as TGTGCCAGCAGCGTAAACGGGGTTGGAGGCAATCAGCCCCAGCATTTT. Translation: CASSVNGVGGNQPQHF. The full variable domain, rest sourced from reference TRBV11-2 and TRBJ1-5, is EAGVAQSPRYKIIEKRQSVAFWCNPISGHATLYWYQQILGQGPKLLIQFQNNGVVDDSQLPKDRFSAERLKGVDSTLKIQPAKLEDSAVYLCASSVNGVGGNQPQHFGDGTRLSIL.

The chain couples TRBV25-1 to TRBJ1-4; 7 bases agree with TRBD1. The CDR3 has 16 amino acids. J lost 4 bases, V lost 4 bases, and 9 bases had no gene match. Germline V lookup: CDR1 MGHDK, CDR2 SYGVNS. Here the CDR3 reads CASSVIDRADNEKLFF. In DNA form, the CDR3 reads TGTGCCAGCAGTGTTATCGACAGGGCGGATAATGAAAAACTGTTTTTT. The whole variable domain, remainder taken from reference TRBV25-1 and TRBJ1-4, is EADIYQTPRYLVIGTGKKITLECSQTMGHDKMYWYQQDPGMELHLIHYSYGVNSTEKGDLSSESTVSRIRTEHFPLTLESARPSHTSQYLCASSVIDRADNEKLFFGSGTQLSVL.

The rearrangement uses TRBV11-2 and TRBJ2-6; D unresolved. Germline-derived CDR1 and CDR2 are SGHAT and FQNNGV. This CDR3 region has 15 residues. V lost 5 bases, J lost 3 bases, and 11 bases lay in between. CDR3 DNA: TGTGCCAGCAGCCCGCCAGGAAATGGGGCCAACGTCCTGACTTTC. It is translated as CASSPPGNGANVLTF.

The rearrangement links TRBV30 to TRBJ2-5; 14 bases agree with TRBD2. CDR3 length: 16 amino acids. With V trimmed by 0 bases and J by 3 bases, 3 bases remained unmatched. Per the germline V gene, CDR1 is GTSNPN and CDR2 is SVGIG (reference sequence). The CDR3 DNA reads as TGTGCCTGGAGTGTAGGGACTAGCGGGAGAAAAGAGACCCAGTACTTC. Translation gives CAWSVGTSGRKETQYF. Full variable domain (missing parts from reference TRBV30 and TRBJ2-5): SQTIHQWPATLVQPVGSPLSLECTVEGTSNPNLYWYRQAAGRGLQLLFYSVGIGQISSEVPQNLSASRPQDRQFILSSKKLLLSDSGFYLCAWSVGTSGRKETQYFGPGTRLLVL.

This chain joins TRBV7-8 and TRBJ1-1, with D hard to call. Germline V gene data show CDR1 as SGHVS and CDR2 as FQNEAQ. V lost 2 bases, J lost 4 bases, and 8 bases lay in between. The CDR3 spans 13 residues. CDR3 region: CASSLLRVTEAFF. In DNA, the CDR3 is TGTGCCAGCAGCTTATTAAGGGTCACTGAAGCTTTCTTT.

The chain carries TRBV15 and TRBJ1-2, with TRBD1 matching 8 bases. Germline trimming cut 1 base from V and 6 bases from J; bases unmatched to any gene: 7. The CDR3 spans 15 residues. Germline loops: CDR1 LNHNV, CDR2 YYDKDF (reference sequence). The CDR3 is CATSRAPRDRNGYTF. DNA for the CDR3: TGTGCCACCAGCAGAGCGCCCCGGGACAGGAATGGCTACACCTTC.

This clone was seen just once. The V and J genes are TRBV19 and TRBJ2-7; 9 positions agree with TRBD2. The CDR3 is made up of 14 amino acids. The germline V gene has CDR1 LNHDA and CDR2 SQIVND (reference sequence). The ends lost 7 bases at V and 2 bases at J; junction bases unmatched: 6. The CDR3 here is CASKASGDTYEQYF. The CDR3 nucleotides are TGTGCCAGTAAGGCTAGCGGGGACACCTACGAGCAGTACTTC.

The rearrangement links TRBV29-1 to TRBJ2-3; TRBD1 matches at 8 bases. The CDR3 sequence is 15 residues long. The V gene end was trimmed by 5 bases and the J gene end by 4 bases; junction bases not matched to a gene: 11. Germline CDR1 and CDR2: SQVTM and ANQGSEA. CDR3 protein: CSVTPDRGWADTQYF. The DNA of the CDR3 is TGCAGCGTTACCCCTGACAGGGGCTGGGCAGATACGCAGTATTTT.

V is TRBV19 and J is TRBJ2-7; the match to TRBD1 covers 10 bases. With 5 bases clipped from V and 0 bases from J, the junction kept 7 bases outside the gene matches. Germline V gene lookup returns CDR1 LNHDA and CDR2 SQIVND (reference sequence). The CDR3 totals 16 residues. As DNA, the CDR3 is TGTGCCAGTAGTGGAGCCGGGACAGGGGACTCCTACGAGCAGTACTTC. Translating gives CASSGAGTGDSYEQYF.

This chain uses TRBV7-6 with TRBJ2-6; TRBD1 is a possible D gene (6 bases). CDR1 and CDR2 from the germline V gene are SGHVS and FNYEAQ. This CDR3 spans 17 amino acids. The ends were cut back, 5 bases at V and 1 base at J, with 15 bases in the middle. The chain's CDR3 is CASSPQLQGSGANVLTF. The CDR3 coding sequence is TGTGCCAGCAGCCCCCAATTACAGGGATCTGGGGCCAACGTCCTGACTTTC.

This sequence joins TRBV23-1 and TRBJ1-4, with a weak D call TRBD1 (6 bases). TRBV23-1 is an open reading frame whose function is uncertain. The CDR3 totals 16 residues. Deletions cut 0 bases from V and 7 bases from J, with 15 bases between. CDR3 DNA: TGCGCCAGCAGTCAATCCCAGGGGTCTGTCATTGAAAAACTGTTTTTT. Translation gives CASSQSQGSVIEKLFF.

Only one count was recorded for this clone. The genes are TRBV7-3 and TRBJ2-3; D possibly corresponds to TRBD2 (5 bases). The CDR3 is 15 amino acids. V dropped 5 bases and J dropped 6 bases, with 18 bases sitting between them. Germline V CDR1 and CDR2: SGHTA, FQGTGA. In DNA form, the CDR3 reads TGTGCCAGCAGCGGACGTAGCGACCCATGGGATACGCAGTATTTT. Translation: CASSGRSDPWDTQYF.

The rearrangement uses TRBV19 and TRBJ2-1, with 8 bases fitting TRBD1. V lost 7 bases and J lost 0; bases outside the gene matches: 11. This CDR3 is built from 17 residues. Germline V gives CDR1 LNHDA, CDR2 SQIVND (reference sequence). CDR3 amino acids: CASTPFRTGSSYNEQFF. The CDR3 region has the DNA TGTGCCAGTACCCCCTTCAGGACAGGGAGCTCCTACAATGAGCAGTTCTTC.